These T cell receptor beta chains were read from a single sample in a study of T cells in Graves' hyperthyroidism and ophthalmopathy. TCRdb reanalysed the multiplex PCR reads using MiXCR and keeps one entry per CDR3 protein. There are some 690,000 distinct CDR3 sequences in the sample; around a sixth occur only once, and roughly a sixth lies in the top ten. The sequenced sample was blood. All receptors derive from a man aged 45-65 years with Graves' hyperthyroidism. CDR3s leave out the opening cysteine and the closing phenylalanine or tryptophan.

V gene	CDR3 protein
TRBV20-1	SARDGGGSNEQF
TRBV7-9	ASSTRLAGTDTQY
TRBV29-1	SVEARPDSLNYGYT
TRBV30	AWSVRPETQY
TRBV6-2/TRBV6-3	ASSYATDSYNEQF
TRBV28	ASRRGGRNNQPQH
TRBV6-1	ASSYWRERPYEQY
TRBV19	ASSLPGRPNEQY
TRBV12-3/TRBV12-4	ASSSTLRYIIY
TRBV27	ASKVSLGFRQPQH
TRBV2	ASRLGQGLTDTQY
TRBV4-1	ASSQELDYNEQF
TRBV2	ASWGQSYNSPLH
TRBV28	ASILGNEQY
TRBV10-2	ATGQGQGSNQPQH
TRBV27	ASSSIGPCNEQF
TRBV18	ASSPRPYNGYT
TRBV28	ASTPQGRANEQF
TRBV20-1	SARAAGTSSYNSPLH
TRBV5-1	ASSRAGSYNEKLF
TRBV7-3	ASSPGGGRTEAF
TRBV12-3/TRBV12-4	ASSLIMRRGETQY
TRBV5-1	ASSLAGVKQETQY
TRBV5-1	ASSSSQGDSGNTIY
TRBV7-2	ASSPQGAQPYNEQF
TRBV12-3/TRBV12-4	ASSSRLAGESIEQF
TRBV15	ATSRIKNTEAF
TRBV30	AWSGGGRASDTQY
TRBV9	ASSADGNQPQH